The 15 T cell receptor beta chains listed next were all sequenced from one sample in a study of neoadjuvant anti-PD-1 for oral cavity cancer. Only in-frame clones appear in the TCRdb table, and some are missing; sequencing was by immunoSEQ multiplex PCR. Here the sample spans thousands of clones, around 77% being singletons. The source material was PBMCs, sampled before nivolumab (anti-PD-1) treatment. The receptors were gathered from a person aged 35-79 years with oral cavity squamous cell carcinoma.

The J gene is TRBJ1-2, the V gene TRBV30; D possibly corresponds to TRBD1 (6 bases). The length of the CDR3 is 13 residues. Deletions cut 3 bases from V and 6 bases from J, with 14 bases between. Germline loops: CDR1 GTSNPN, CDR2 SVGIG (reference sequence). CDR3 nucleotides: TGTGCCTGGAGCCAGAACAGGGCCCATGGCTACACCTTC. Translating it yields CAWSQNRAHGYTF.

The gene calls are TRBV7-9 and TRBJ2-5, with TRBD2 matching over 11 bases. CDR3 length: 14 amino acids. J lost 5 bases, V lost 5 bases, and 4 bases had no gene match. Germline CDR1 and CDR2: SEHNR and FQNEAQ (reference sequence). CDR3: CASSQGLAVETQYF. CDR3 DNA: TGTGCCAGCAGCCAGGGACTAGCGGTGGAGACCCAGTACTTC.

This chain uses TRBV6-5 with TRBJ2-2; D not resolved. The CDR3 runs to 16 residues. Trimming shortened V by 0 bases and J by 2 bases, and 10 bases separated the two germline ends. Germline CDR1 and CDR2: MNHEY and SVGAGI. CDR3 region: CASSYSFRTNTGELFF. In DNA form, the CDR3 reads TGTGCCAGCAGTTACTCGTTCAGGACCAACACCGGGGAGCTGTTTTTT.

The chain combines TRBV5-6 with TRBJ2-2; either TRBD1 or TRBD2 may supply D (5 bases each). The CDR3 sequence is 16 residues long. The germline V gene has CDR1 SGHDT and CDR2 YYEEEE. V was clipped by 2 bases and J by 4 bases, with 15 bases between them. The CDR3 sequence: CASSLRRGVGTGELFF. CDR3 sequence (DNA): TGTGCCAGCAGCTTACGAAGGGGAGTAGGCACCGGGGAGCTGTTTTTT.

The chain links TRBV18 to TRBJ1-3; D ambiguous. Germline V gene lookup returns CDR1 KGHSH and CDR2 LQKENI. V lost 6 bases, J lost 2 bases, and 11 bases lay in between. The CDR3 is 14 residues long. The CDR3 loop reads CASSRDWAGNTIYF. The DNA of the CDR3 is TGTGCCAGCTCCCGAGACTGGGCTGGAAACACCATATATTTT.

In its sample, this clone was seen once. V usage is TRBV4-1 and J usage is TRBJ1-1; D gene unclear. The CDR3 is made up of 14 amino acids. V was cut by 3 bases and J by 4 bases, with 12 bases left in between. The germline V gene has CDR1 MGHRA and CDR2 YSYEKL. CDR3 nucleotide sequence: TGCGCCAGCAGCCATCGGGGAGGGCCCACTGAAGCTTTCTTT. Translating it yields CASSHRGGPTEAFF.

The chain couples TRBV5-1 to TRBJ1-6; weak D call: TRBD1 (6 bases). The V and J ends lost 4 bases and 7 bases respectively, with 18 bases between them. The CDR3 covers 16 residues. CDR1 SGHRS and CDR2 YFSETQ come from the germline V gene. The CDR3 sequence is CASSEGLGHENSPLHF. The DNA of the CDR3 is TGCGCCAGCAGCGAGGGATTGGGACATGAAAATTCACCCCTCCACTTT.

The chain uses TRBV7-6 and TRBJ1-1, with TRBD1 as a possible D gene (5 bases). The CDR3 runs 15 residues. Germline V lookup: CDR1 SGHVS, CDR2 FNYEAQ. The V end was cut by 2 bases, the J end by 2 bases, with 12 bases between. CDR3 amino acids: CASSLRGDGNTEAFF. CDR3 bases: TGTGCCAGCAGCTTACGGGGGGACGGCAACACTGAAGCTTTCTTT.

This chain's CDR3 is CASRYRGREGETQYF. CDR3 nucleotide sequence: TGTGCCAGCAGATACAGGGGCCGCGAAGGAGAGACCCAGTACTTC. The rearrangement links TRBV6-1 to TRBJ2-5; 7 bases map to TRBD1. V was pared by 6 bases and J by 4 bases, with 11 bases of the junction left unmatched. Germline CDR1 MNHNS, CDR2 SASEGT. This CDR3 is 15 amino acids long.

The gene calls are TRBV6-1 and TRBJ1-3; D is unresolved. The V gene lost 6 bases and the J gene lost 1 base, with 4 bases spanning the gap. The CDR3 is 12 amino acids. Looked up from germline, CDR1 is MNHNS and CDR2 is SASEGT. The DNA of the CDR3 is TGTGCCAGCAGGGGGTCTGGAAACACCATATATTTT. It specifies CASRGSGNTIYF.

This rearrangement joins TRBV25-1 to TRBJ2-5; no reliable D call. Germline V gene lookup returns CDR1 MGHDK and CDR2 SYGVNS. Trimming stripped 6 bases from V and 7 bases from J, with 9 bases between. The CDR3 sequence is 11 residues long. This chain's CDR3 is CASSPGRTQYF. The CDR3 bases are TGTGCCAGCAGCCCCGGCCGGACCCAGTACTTC.

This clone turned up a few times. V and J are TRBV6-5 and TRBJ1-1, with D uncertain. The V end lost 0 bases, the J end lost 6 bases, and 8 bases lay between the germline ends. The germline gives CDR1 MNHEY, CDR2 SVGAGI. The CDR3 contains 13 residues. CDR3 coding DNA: TGTGCCAGCAGTTACTCGTTTAACTCTGAAGCTTTCTTT. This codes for CASSYSFNSEAFF.

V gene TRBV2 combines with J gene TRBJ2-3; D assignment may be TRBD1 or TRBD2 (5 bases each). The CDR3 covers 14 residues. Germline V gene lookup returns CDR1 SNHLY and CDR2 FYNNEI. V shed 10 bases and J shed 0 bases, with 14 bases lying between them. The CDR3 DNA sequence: TGTGCCACCCAACGGGGCCCTAGCACAGATACGCAGTATTTT. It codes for CATQRGPSTDTQYF.

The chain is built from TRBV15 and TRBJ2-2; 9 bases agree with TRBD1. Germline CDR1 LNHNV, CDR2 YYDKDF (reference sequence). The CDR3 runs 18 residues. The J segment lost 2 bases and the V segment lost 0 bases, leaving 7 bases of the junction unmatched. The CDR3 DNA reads TGTGCCACCAGCAGAGATTTCCTGACAGGGGGAAACACCGGGGAGCTGTTTTTT. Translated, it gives CATSRDFLTGGNTGELFF. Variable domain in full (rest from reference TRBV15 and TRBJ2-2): DAMVIQNPRYQVTQFGKPVTLSCSQTLNHNVMYWYQQKSSQAPKLLFHYYDKDFNNEADTPDNFQSRRPNTSFCFLDIRSPGLGDTAMYLCATSRDFLTGGNTGELFFGEGSRLTVL.

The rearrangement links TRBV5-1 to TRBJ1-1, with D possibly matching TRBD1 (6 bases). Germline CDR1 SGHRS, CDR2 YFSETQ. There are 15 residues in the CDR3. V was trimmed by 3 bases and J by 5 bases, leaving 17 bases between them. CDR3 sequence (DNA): TGCGCCAGCAGCTCGGGGTTGATAGGGGGGACTGAAGCTTTCTTT. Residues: CASSSGLIGGTEAFF. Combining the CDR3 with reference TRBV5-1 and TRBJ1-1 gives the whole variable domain KAGVTQTPRYLIKTRGQQVTLSCSPISGHRSVSWYQQTPGQGLQFLFEYFSETQRNKGNFPGRFSGRQFSNSRSEMNVSTLELGDSALYLCASSSGLIGGTEAFFGQGTRLTVV.